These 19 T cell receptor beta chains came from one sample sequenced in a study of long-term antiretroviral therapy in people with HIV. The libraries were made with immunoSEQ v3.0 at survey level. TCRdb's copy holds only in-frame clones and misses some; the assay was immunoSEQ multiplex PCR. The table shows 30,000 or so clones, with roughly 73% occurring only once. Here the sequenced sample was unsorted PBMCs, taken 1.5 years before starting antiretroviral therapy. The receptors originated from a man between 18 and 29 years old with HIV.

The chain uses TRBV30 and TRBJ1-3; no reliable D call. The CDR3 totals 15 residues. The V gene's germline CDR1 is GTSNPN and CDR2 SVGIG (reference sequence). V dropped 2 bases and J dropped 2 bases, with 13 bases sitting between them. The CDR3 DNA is TGTGCCTGGAGTTACGGTGGCCAGCCTGGAAACACCATATATTTT. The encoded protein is CAWSYGGQPGNTIYF.

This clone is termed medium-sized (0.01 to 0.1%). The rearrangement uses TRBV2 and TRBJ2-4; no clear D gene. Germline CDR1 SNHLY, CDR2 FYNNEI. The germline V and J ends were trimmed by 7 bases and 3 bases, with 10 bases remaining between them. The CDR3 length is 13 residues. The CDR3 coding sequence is TGTGCCAGCACGGTAGCCTTCAAAAACATTCAGTACTTC. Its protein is CASTVAFKNIQYF.

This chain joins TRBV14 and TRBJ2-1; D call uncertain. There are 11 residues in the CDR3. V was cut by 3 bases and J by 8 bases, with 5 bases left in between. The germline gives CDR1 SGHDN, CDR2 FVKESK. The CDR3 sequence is CASSHVDEQFF. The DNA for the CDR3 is TGTGCCAGCAGCCATGTGGATGAGCAGTTCTTC. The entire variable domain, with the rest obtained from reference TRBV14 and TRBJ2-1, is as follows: EAGVTQFPSHSVIEKGQTVTLRCDPISGHDNLYWYRRVMGKEIKFLLHFVKESKQDESGMPNNRFLAERTGGTYSTLKVQPAELEDSGVYFCASSHVDEQFFGPGTRLTVL.

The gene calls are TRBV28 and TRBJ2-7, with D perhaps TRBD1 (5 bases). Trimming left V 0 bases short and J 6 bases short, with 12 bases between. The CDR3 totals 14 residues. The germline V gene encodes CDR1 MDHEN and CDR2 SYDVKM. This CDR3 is CASSLWGQTREQYF. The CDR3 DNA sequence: TGTGCCAGCAGTTTATGGGGGCAGACACGCGAGCAGTACTTC.

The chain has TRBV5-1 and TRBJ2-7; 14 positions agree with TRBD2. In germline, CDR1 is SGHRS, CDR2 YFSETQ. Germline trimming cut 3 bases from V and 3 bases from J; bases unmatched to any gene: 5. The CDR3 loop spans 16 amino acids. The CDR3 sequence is CASSYGLAGGGYEQYF. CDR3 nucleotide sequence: TGCGCCAGCAGCTACGGACTAGCGGGAGGCGGCTACGAGCAGTACTTC.

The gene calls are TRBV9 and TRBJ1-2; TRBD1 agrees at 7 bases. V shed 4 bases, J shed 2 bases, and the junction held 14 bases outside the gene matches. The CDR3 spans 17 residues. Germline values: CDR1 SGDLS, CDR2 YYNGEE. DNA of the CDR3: TGTGCCAGCAGCCCGAATCGACAGGGAAGGTGGAACTATGGCTACACCTTC. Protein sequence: CASSPNRQGRWNYGYTF. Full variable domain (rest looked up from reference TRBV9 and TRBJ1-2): DSGVTQTPKHLITATGQRVTLRCSPRSGDLSVYWYQQSLDQGLQFLIQYYNGEERAKGNILERFSAQQFPDLHSELNLSSLELGDSALYFCASSPNRQGRWNYGYTFGSGTRLTVV.

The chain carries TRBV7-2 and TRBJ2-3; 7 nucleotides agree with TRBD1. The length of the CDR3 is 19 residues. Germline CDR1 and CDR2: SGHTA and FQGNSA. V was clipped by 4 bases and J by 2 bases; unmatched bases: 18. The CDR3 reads CASSSLPLSGGLITDTQYF. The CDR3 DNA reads TGTGCCAGCAGCTCCCTCCCACTCTCAGGGGGTCTGATCACAGATACGCAGTATTTT.

CDR3 bases: TGTGCCAGCAGTGAAGCGGGGGGGACGAACACTGAAGCTTTCTTT. Translating it yields CASSEAGGTNTEAFF. V is TRBV2 and J is TRBJ1-1, with D perhaps matching TRBD1 (5 bases). The CDR3 spans 15 residues. Germline CDR1 SNHLY, CDR2 FYNNEI. V lost 0 bases and J lost 1, with 9 bases in between.

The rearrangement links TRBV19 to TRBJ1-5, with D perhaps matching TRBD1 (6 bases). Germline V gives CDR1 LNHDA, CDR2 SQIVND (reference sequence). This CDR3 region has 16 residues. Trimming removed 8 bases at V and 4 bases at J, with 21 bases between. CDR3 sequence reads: CASSAGATSVNQPQHF. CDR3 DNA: TGTGCCAGTTCGGCAGGGGCTACCTCCGTGAATCAGCCCCAGCATTTT. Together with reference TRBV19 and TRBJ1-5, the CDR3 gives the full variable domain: DGGITQSPKYLFRKEGQNVTLSCEQNLNHDAMYWYRQDPGQGLRLIYYSQIVNDFQKGDIAEGYSVSREKKESFPLTVTSAQKNPTAFYLCASSAGATSVNQPQHFGDGTRLSIL.

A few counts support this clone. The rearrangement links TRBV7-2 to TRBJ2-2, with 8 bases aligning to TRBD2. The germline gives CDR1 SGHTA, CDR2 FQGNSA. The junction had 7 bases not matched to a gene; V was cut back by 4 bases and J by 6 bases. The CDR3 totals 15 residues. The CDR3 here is CASSYLAGGAGELFF. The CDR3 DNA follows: TGTGCCAGCAGCTACCTCGCGGGAGGAGCCGGGGAGCTGTTTTTT.

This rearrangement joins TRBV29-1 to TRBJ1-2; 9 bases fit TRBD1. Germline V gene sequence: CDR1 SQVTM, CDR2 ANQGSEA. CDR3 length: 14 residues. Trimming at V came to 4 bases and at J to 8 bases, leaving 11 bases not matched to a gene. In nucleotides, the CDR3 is TGCAGCGTTGGGCTCGGGACAGGGTGGCGAGGCTACACCTTC. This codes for CSVGLGTGWRGYTF.

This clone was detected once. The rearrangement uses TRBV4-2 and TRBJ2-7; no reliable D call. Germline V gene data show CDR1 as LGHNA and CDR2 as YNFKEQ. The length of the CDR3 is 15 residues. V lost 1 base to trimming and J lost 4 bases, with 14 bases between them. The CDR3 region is CASSQGELDPYEQYF. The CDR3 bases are TGTGCCAGCAGCCAAGGTGAATTAGACCCGTACGAGCAGTACTTC.

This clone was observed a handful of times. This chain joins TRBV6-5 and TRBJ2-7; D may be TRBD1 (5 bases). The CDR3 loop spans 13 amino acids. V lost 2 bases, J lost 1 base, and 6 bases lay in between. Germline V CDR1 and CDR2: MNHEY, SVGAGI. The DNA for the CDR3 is TGTGCCAGCAGTTACCGACAGTCCTACGAGCAGTACTTC. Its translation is CASSYRQSYEQYF.

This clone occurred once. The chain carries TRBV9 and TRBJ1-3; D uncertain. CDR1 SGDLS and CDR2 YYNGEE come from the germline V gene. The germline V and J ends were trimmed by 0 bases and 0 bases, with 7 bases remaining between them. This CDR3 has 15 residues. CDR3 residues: CASSVAPGSGNTIYF. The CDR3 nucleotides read TGTGCCAGCAGCGTAGCGCCCGGCTCTGGAAACACCATATATTTT.

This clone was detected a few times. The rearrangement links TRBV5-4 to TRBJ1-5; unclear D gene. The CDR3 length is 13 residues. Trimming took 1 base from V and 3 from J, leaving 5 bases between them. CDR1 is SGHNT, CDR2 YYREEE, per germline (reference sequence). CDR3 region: CASSLHPNQPQHF. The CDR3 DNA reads TGTGCCAGCAGCTTGCATCCCAATCAGCCCCAGCATTTT.

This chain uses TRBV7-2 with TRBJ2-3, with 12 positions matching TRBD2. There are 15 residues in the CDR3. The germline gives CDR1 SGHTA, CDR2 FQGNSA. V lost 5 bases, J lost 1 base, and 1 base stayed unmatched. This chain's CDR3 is CASSRTSGGTDTQYF. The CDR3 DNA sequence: TGTGCCAGCAGCCGGACTAGCGGGGGCACAGATACGCAGTATTTT. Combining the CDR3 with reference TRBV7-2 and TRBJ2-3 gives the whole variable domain GAGVSQSPSNKVTEKGKDVELRCDPISGHTALYWYRQSLGQGLEFLIYFQGNSAPDKSGLPSDRFSAERTGGSVSTLTIQRTQQEDSAVYLCASSRTSGGTDTQYFGPGTRLTVL.

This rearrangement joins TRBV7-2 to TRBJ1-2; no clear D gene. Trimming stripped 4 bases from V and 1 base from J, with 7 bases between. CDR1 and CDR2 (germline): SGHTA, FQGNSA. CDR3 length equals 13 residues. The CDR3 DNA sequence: TGTGCCAGCAGCTCGCAGAATAACTATGGCTACACCTTC. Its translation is CASSSQNNYGYTF.

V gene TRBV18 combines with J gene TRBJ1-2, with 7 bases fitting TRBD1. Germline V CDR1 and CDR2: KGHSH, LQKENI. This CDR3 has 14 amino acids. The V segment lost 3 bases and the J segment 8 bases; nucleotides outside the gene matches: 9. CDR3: CASSPEGQNVGYTF. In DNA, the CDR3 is TGTGCCAGCTCACCCGAGGGACAGAATGTCGGCTACACCTTC.

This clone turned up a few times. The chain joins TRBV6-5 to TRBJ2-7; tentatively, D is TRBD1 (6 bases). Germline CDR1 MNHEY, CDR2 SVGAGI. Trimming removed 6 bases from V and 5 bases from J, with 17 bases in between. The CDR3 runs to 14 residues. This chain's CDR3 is CASRHLQGSHEQYF. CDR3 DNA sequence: TGTGCCAGCAGACACCTTCAGGGGTCCCACGAGCAGTACTTC.